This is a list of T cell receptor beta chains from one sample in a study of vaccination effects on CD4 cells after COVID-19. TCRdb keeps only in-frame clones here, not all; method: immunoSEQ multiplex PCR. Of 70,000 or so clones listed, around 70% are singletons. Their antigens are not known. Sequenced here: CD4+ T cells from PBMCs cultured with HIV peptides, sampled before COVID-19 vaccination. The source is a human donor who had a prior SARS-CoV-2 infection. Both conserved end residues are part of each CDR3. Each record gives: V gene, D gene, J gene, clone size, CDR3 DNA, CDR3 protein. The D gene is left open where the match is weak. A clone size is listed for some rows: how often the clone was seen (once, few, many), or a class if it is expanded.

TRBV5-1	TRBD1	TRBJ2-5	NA	TGCGCCAGCAGCTTATATGGGACAGAAGAGACCCAGTACTTC	CASSLYGTEETQYF
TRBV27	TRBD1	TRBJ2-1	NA	TGTGCCAGCAGTTCGGGACAGGGGGGCGATGAGCAGTTCTTC	CASSSGQGGDEQFF
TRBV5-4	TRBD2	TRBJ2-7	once	TGTGCCATCAGCCCCGCGGGGGGTAGCTCCTACGAGCAGTACTTC	CAISPAGGSSYEQYF
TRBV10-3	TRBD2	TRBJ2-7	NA	TGTGCCATCAGTAAGGGACTAGCGGAACCCGGGAAGCAGTACTTC	CAISKGLAEPGKQYF
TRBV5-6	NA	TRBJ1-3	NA	TGTGCCAGCAGCAACCTAGGGGGAAACACCATATATTTT	CASSNLGGNTIYF
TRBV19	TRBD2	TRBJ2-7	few	TGTGCCAGTAGAGGGGGACTAGCGGGAGGGAAGCAGTACTTC	CASRGGLAGGKQYF
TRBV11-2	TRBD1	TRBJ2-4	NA	TGTGCCAGCAGCCCCCTACAGGGGGCTAAAAACATTCAGTACTTC	CASSPLQGAKNIQYF
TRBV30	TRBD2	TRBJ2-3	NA	TGTGCCTGGGGCCCGGGACTATCAGATACGCAGTATTTT	CAWGPGLSDTQYF
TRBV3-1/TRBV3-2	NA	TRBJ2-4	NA	TGTGCCAGCAGTCCGCTTGGGTTGGACATTCAGTACTTC	CASSPLGLDIQYF
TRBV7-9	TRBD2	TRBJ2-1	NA	TGTGCCAGCAGCTTAGTTTTGGGTACTAGCGGGGGGATTGAGCAGTTCTTC	CASSLVLGTSGGIEQFF
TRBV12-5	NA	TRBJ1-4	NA	TGTGCTAGTGGTTTGAGTGTGGGGGCGCGGGATGAAAAACTGTTTTTT	CASGLSVGARDEKLFF
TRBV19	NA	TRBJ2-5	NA	TGTGCCAGTAGTAGAAGGAGGGCAGGGGCTGCAAAAGAGACCCAGTACTTC	CASSRRRAGAAKETQYF
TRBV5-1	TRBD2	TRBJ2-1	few	TGCGCCAGCAGCTCTGGGACTAGCGGGAGGGCCCGATACAATGAGCAGTTCTTC	CASSSGTSGRARYNEQFF
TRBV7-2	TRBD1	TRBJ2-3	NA	TGTGCCAGCAGCATAAGACAGGGCCCGGATACGCAGTATTTT	CASSIRQGPDTQYF
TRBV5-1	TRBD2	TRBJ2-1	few	TGCGCCAGCAGCTCTATTTGGGGGGGGTACAATGAGCAGTTCTTC	CASSSIWGGYNEQFF
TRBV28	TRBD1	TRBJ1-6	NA	TGTGCCAGCAGTTATCCTCGGGACAGGGGTATTTCACCCCTCCACTTT	CASSYPRDRGISPLHF